What follows describes a single T cell receptor beta chain. Germline loops: CDR1 MGHRA, CDR2 YSYEKL. The junction had 7 bases not matched to a gene; V was cut back by 5 bases and J by 1 base. This CDR3 has 16 amino acids. The data were taken from a study of blood T cell repertoires in COVID-19. Overall study context: Sites in the United States, Italy and Spain provided acute and convalescent COVID-19 samples. From T cells, B-cell-depleted T cells, or PBMCs came the material, which was cDNA or gDNA.

Some clones are missing from TCRdb's copy, which holds only in-frame ones; the method was immunoSEQ multiplex PCR. Of around 25,000 clones in the sample, approximately 92% were seen once. Sequencing was performed on peripheral blood. This TCR derives from a human donor in a cohort sampled during active COVID-19. V gene TRBV4-1 combines with J gene TRBJ2-3; 9 bases match TRBD1. Here the CDR3 reads CASSAGTGMGTDTQYF. The CDR3 DNA sequence: TGCGCCAGCAGCGCCGGGACAGGGATGGGCACAGATACGCAGTATTTT.